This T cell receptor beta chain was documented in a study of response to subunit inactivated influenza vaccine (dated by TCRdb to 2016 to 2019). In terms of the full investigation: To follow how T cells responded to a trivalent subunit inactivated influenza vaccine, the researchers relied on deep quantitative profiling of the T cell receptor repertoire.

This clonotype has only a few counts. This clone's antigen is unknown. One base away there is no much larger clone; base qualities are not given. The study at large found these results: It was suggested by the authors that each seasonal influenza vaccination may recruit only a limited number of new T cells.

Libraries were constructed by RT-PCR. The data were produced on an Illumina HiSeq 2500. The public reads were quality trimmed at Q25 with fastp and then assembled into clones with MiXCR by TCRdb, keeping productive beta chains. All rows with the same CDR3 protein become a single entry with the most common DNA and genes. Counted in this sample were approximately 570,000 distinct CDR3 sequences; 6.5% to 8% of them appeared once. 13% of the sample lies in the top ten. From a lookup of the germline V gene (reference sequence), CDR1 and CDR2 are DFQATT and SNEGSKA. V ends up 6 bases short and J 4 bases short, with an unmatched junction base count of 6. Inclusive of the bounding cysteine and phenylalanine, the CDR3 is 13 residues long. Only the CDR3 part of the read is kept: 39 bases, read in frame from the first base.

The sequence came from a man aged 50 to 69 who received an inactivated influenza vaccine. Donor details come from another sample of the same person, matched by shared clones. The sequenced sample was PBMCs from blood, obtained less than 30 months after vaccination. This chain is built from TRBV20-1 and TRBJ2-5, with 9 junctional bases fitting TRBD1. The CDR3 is CSAQKTGGETQYF. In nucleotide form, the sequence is TGCAGTGCGCAGAAGACAGGGGGAGAGACCCAGTACTTC.